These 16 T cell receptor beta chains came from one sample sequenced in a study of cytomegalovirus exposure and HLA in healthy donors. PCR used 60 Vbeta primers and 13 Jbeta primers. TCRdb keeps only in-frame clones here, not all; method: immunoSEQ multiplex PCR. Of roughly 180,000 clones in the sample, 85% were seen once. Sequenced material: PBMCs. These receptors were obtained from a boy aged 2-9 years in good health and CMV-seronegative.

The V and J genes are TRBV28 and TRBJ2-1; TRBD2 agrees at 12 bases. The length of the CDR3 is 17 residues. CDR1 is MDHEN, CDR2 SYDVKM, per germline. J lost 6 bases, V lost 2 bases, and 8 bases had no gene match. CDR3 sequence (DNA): TGTGCCAGCAGTTTAGGTCTAGCGGGAGGGCTGGGCAATGAGCAGTTCTTC. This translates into CASSLGLAGGLGNEQFF.

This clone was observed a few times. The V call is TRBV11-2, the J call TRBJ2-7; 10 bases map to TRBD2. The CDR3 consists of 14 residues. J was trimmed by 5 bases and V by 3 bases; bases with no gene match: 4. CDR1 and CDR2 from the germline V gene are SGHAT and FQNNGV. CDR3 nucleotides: TGTGCCAGCAGCTTTCAGCGGGAGGGCCACGAGCAGTACTTC. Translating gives CASSFQREGHEQYF.

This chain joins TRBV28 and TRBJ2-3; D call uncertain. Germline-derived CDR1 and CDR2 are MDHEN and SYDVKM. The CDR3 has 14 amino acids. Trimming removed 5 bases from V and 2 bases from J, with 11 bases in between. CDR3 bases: TGTGCCAGCAGTCTCCATATACTCACAGATACGCAGTATTTT. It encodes CASSLHILTDTQYF. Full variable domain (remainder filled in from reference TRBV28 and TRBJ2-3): DVKVTQSSRYLVKRTGEKVFLECVQDMDHENMFWYRQDPGLGLRLIYFSYDVKMKEKGDIPEGYSVSREKKERFSLILESASTNQTSMYLCASSLHILTDTQYFGPGTRLTVL.

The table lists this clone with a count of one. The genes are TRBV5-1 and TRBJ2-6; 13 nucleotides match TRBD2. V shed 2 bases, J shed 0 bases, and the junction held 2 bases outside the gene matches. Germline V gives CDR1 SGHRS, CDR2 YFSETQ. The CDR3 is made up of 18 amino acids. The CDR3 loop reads CASSLLAGGGSGANVLTF. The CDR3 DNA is TGCGCCAGCAGCTTACTAGCGGGAGGGGGCTCTGGGGCCAACGTCCTGACTTTC.

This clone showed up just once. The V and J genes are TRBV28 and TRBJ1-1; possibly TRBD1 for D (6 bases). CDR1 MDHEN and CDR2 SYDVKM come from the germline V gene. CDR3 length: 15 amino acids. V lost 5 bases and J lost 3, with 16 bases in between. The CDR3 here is CASSAYRESHTEAFF. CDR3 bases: TGTGCCAGCAGTGCATACAGGGAGAGTCACACTGAAGCTTTCTTT.

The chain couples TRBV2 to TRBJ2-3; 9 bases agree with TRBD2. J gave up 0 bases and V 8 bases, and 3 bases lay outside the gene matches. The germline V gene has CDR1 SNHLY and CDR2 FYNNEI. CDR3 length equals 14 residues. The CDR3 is CASLTSGSTDTQYF. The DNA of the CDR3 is TGTGCCAGCCTAACTAGCGGGAGCACAGATACGCAGTATTTT.

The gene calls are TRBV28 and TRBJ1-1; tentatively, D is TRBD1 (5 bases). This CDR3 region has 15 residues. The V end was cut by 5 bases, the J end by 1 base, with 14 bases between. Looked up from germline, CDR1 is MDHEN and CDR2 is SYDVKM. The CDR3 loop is CASSLLQGGNTEAFF. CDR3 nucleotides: TGTGCCAGCAGTCTACTCCAGGGAGGGAACACTGAAGCTTTCTTT.

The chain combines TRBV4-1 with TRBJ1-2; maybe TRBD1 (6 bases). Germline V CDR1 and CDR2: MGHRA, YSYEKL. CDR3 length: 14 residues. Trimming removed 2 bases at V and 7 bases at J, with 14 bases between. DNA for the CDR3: TGCGCCAGCAGCCAAACAGGGTCCGGTATTGGCTACACCTTC. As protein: CASSQTGSGIGYTF.

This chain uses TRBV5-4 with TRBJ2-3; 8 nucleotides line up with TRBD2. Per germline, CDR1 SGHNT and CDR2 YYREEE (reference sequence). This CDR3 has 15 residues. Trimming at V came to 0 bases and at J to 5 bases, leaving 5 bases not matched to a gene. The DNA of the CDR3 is TGTGCCAGCAGCTTGGTTGCGGGAGGCCGAGATACGCAGTATTTT. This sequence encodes CASSLVAGGRDTQYF.

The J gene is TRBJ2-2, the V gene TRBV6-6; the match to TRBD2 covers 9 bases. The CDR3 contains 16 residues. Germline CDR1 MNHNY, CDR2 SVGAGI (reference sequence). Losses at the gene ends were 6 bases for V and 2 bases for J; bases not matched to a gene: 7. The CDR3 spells CASRLQREVNTGELFF. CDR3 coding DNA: TGTGCCAGCAGACTACAGCGGGAGGTAAACACCGGGGAGCTGTTTTTT.

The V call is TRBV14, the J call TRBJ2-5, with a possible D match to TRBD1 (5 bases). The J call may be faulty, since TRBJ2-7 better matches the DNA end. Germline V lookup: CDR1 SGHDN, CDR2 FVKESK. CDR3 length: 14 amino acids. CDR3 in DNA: TGTGCCAGCAGCCAAGTTGCAGGGAAAAACGAGCAGTACTTC. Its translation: CASSQVAGKNEQYF.

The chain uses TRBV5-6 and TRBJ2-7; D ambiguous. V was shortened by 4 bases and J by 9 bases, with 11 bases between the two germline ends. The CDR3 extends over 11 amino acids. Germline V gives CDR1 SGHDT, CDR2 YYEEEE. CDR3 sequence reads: CASSGTNGQYF. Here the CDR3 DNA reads TGTGCCAGCAGCGGTACCAACGGGCAGTACTTC. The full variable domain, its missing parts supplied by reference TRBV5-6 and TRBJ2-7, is DAGVTQSPTHLIKTRGQQVTLRCSPKSGHDTVSWYQQALGQGPQFIFQYYEEEERQRGNFPDRFSGHQFPNYSSELNVNALLLGDSALYLCASSGTNGQYFGPGTRLTVT.

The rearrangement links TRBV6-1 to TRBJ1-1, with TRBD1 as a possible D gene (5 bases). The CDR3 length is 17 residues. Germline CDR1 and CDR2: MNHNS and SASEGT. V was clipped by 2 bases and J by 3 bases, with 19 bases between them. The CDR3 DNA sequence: TGTGCCAGCAGTGAAATTATTAGGCGGGGGTCAGACACTGAAGCTTTCTTT. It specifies CASSEIIRRGSDTEAFF.

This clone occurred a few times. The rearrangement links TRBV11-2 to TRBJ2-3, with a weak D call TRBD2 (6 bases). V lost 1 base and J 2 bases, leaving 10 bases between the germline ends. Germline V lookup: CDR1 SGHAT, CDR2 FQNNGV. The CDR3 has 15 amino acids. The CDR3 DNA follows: TGTGCCAGCAGCTTAGGCGGGGAGATCACAGATACGCAGTATTTT. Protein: CASSLGGEITDTQYF. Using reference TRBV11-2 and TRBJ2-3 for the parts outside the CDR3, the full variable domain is EAGVAQSPRYKIIEKRQSVAFWCNPISGHATLYWYQQILGQGPKLLIQFQNNGVVDDSQLPKDRFSAERLKGVDSTLKIQPAKLEDSAVYLCASSLGGEITDTQYFGPGTRLTVL.

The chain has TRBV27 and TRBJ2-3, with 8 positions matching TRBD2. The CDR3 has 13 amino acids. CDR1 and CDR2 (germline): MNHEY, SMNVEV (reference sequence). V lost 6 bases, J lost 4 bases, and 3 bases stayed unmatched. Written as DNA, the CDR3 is TGTGCCAGCAGCCGGGGGGGGGCAGATACGCAGTATTTT. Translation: CASSRGGADTQYF.

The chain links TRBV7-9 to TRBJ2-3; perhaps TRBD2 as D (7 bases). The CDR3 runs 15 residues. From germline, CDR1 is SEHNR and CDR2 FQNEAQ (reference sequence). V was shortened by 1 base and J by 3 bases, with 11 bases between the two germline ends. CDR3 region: CASSLVGGLTDTQYF. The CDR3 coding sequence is TGTGCCAGCAGCTTAGTCGGGGGGCTGACAGATACGCAGTATTTT.